This record looks at one T cell receptor (beta chain) sequence and its context. In the original analysis: The authors estimated nucleated cell counts from reference gene primer amplification. Clones were read by immunoSEQ multiplex PCR, and TCRdb kept only the in-frame ones, dropping some. V, J and clone size were drawn from that table, and D and trimming were deduced from the DNA. The sample includes some 130,000 clones, roughly 80% of them seen just once. The data were obtained in a study of blood T cell repertoires in COVID-19. For the study at large: PBMCs, B-cell-depleted T cells, or T cells provided the cDNA or gDNA that made up the material.

Germline V CDR1 and CDR2: MDHEN, SYDVKM. The V and J ends lost 5 bases and 4 bases, in that order; junction bases with no gene match: 10. The CDR3 has 18 amino acids. Sequenced material: peripheral blood. This sequence was found in a man in his 60s who had recovered from COVID-19. The V call is TRBV28, the J call TRBJ2-1; 14 positions agree with TRBD2. The chain's CDR3 is CASSPLGLAGDTYNEQFF. The DNA for the CDR3 is TGTGCCAGCAGTCCGCTGGGACTAGCGGGGGACACTTACAATGAGCAGTTCTTC.